These 29 T cell receptor beta chains were sequenced from one sample in a study of Graves' ophthalmopathy and Graves' hyperthyroidism. For repertoire sequencing, the TCR beta CDR3 regions were amplified from RNA transcripts. HTBI primers were used in a first-round RT-PCR, which preceded a second-round multiplex PCR. Each CDR3 protein gets one entry after TCRdb re-called the multiplex PCR reads with MiXCR. The table has fewer than 600,000 distinct CDR3 sequences, roughly 14% seen once. Input material: blood. Every receptor here comes from a woman in her twenties or thirties with Graves' ophthalmopathy.

As to this clonotype: A much larger clone lies a single base off, so this may be a read error. The chain joins TRBV12-3 or TRBV12-4 to TRBJ2-2; 7 bases line up with TRBD2. The CDR3 has 12 amino acids. The CDR3 is CASSTPSGELLF. CDR3 bases: TGTGCCAGCAGTACGCCCAGCGGGGAGCTGTTGTTT.

This clonotype was seen repeatedly, ten times or more. The V call is TRBV6-1, the J call TRBJ2-5; D is possibly TRBD2 (6 bases). Per germline, CDR1 MNHNS and CDR2 SASEGT. The CDR3 sequence is 12 residues long. V lost 10 bases and J lost 1, with 10 bases in between. CDR3 region: CATGLGQETQYF. DNA of the CDR3: TGTGCCACGGGACTTGGCCAAGAGACCCAGTACTTC.

This clonotype was detected ten times or more. V usage is TRBV7-9 and J usage is TRBJ2-5; the D is unclear. Per germline, CDR1 SEHNR and CDR2 FQNEAQ (reference sequence). Trimming took off 4 bases at V and 0 bases at J, with 15 bases between the two ends. CDR3 size: 16 residues. CDR3 residues: CASSSLTVGNQETQYF. DNA of the CDR3: TGTGCCAGCAGCTCCCTTACAGTTGGAAACCAAGAGACCCAGTACTTC. The full variable domain, with the rest looked up from reference TRBV7-9 and TRBJ2-5, is DTGVSQNPRHKITKRGQNVTFRCDPISEHNRLYWYRQTLGQGPEFLTYFQNEAQLEKSRLLSDRFSAERPKGSFSTLEIQRTEQGDSAMYLCASSSLTVGNQETQYFGPGTRLLVL.

The table lists this clonotype with many counts. The CDR3 here is CASSFVQGTSNEQYF. The CDR3 DNA is TGTGCCAGCAGTTTCGTCCAGGGTACCAGCAACGAGCAGTACTTC. The chain combines TRBV12-3 or TRBV12-4 with TRBJ2-7, with D perhaps TRBD1 (5 bases). The CDR3 runs 15 residues. The V and J ends lost 3 bases and 5 bases respectively, with 17 bases between them.

V and J are TRBV11-2 and TRBJ2-7, with 8 positions matching TRBD2. The CDR3 length is 15 residues. J was trimmed by 2 bases and V by 2 bases; bases with no gene match: 5. From germline, CDR1 is SGHAT and CDR2 FQNNGV. Here the CDR3 reads CASSLSGRPPYEQYF. CDR3 sequence (DNA): TGTGCCAGCAGCTTAAGCGGGAGACCCCCCTACGAGCAGTACTTC.

The sample holds many counts of this clonotype. The genes are TRBV28 and TRBJ1-5; no definite D call. The V gene lost 10 bases and the J gene lost 2 bases, with 9 bases spanning the gap. The CDR3 contains 12 residues. Germline CDR1 is MDHEN and CDR2 is SYDVKM. This CDR3 reads CATTEGNQPQHF. The CDR3 nucleotides read TGTGCCACCACCGAGGGCAATCAGCCCCAGCATTTT.

In its sample, this clonotype was seen many times. V and J are TRBV28 and TRBJ2-7; 8 bases fit TRBD1. Germline CDR1 is MDHEN and CDR2 is SYDVKM. V trimming: 6 bases; J trimming: 0 bases; junction bases outside the gene matches: 1. This CDR3 spans 13 amino acids. This CDR3 is CASRGQVSYEQYF. The CDR3, as DNA: TGTGCCAGCAGGGGACAGGTCTCCTACGAGCAGTACTTC.

This chain uses TRBV5-1 with TRBJ2-1, with a tentative D call TRBD2 (5 bases). The V and J ends lost 6 bases and 8 bases respectively, with 18 bases between them. Germline CDR1 is SGHRS and CDR2 is YFSETQ. The CDR3 totals 14 residues. The CDR3 loop reads CASKEVGRKDEQFF. As DNA, the CDR3 is TGCGCCAGCAAGGAGGTCGGCAGAAAGGATGAGCAGTTCTTC. The variable domain in full, with the rest retrieved from reference TRBV5-1 and TRBJ2-1, is KAGVTQTPRYLIKTRGQQVTLSCSPISGHRSVSWYQQTPGQGLQFLFEYFSETQRNKGNFPGRFSGRQFSNSRSEMNVSTLELGDSALYLCASKEVGRKDEQFFGPGTRLTVL.

This clonotype was seen at least ten times. The V call is TRBV6-5, the J call TRBJ2-2; tentative D call: TRBD1 (6 bases). Trimming took off 0 bases at V and 2 bases at J, with 10 bases between the two ends. Germline CDR1 is MNHEY and CDR2 is SVGAGI. CDR3 length: 16 residues. CDR3 residues: CASSYSAGDNTGELFF. CDR3 DNA: TGTGCCAGCAGTTACTCGGCAGGGGACAACACCGGGGAGCTGTTTTTT.

The chain carries TRBV24-1 and TRBJ2-7, with 12 nucleotides matching TRBD1. In germline, CDR1 is KGHDR, CDR2 SFDVKD. V lost 6 bases to trimming and J lost 0 bases; unmatched junction nucleotides: 2. This CDR3 has 15 amino acids. The CDR3 is CATSWGQGASYEQYF. The CDR3 coding sequence is TGTGCCACCAGTTGGGGACAGGGGGCCTCCTACGAGCAGTACTTC.

This clonotype has ten or more counts. V gene TRBV12-3 or TRBV12-4 combines with J gene TRBJ1-2; 9 nucleotides align to TRBD1. V shed 2 bases, J shed 5 bases, and the junction held 6 bases outside the gene matches. CDR3 length equals 15 residues. The CDR3 reads CASSLTDRGDYGYTF. CDR3 DNA: TGTGCCAGCAGTTTAACGGACAGGGGTGATTATGGCTACACCTTC.

Ten or more counts support this clonotype. The gene calls are TRBV28 and TRBJ2-7; TRBD1 matches at 9 bases. There are 16 residues in the CDR3. J lost 2 bases, V lost 5 bases, and 10 bases had no gene match. Germline V gene sequence: CDR1 MDHEN, CDR2 SYDVKM. The CDR3 bases are TGTGCCAGCAGTCTAATTCCCGGGACAGGGACCTACGAGCAGTACTTC. It codes for CASSLIPGTGTYEQYF.

This clonotype appeared a few times. The chain carries TRBV5-4 and TRBJ2-5; no definite D call. The CDR3 has 16 residues. Trimming shortened V by 0 bases and J by 3 bases, and 15 bases separated the two germline ends. Germline V gene lookup returns CDR1 SGHNT and CDR2 YYREEE (reference sequence). The CDR3 region has the DNA TGTGCCAGCAGCTTGGCAGGTCCAATGAGTAAAGAGACCCAGTACTTC. This translates into CASSLAGPMSKETQYF.

The J gene is TRBJ1-1, the V gene TRBV5-1, with D possibly being TRBD1 (6 bases). This CDR3 region has 15 residues. The germline V gene has CDR1 SGHRS and CDR2 YFSETQ. The V end lost 4 bases, the J end lost 0 bases, and 13 bases lay between the germline ends. The CDR3 nucleotides read TGCGCCAGCAGCCCGGAGGGGGACATGAACACTGAAGCTTTCTTT. Its protein product is CASSPEGDMNTEAFF.

Only a few counts were recorded for this clonotype. The chain recombines TRBV5-1 with TRBJ1-2; no definite D call. Germline lookup yields CDR1 SGHRS and CDR2 YFSETQ. CDR3 size: 12 residues. V shed 4 bases and J shed 8 bases, with 12 bases lying between them. The CDR3 nucleotides are TGCGCCAGCAGCGGGAACCTGGGAGGCTACACCTTC. This codes for CASSGNLGGYTF.

At least ten counts were recorded for this clonotype. The V gene is TRBV27, the J gene TRBJ1-1; D remains ambiguous. CDR3 length: 16 amino acids. Trimming stripped 3 bases from V and 0 bases from J, with 14 bases between. Germline V gene sequence: CDR1 MNHEY, CDR2 SMNVEV (reference sequence). DNA of the CDR3: TGTGCCAGCAGTTTCTTTTTAACCACCATGAACACTGAAGCTTTCTTT. Encoded protein: CASSFFLTTMNTEAFF.

This clonotype was observed many times. The CDR3 protein is CASRTPDAANSPLHF. CDR3 in DNA: TGTGCCAGCAGGACACCGGACGCCGCCAATTCACCCCTCCACTTT. The chain employs TRBV28 and TRBJ1-6; no clear D gene. From germline, CDR1 is MDHEN and CDR2 SYDVKM. Trimming shortened V by 6 bases and J by 7 bases, and 16 bases separated the two germline ends. CDR3 length: 15 amino acids.

Ten or more counts support this clonotype. The chain recombines TRBV19 with TRBJ1-1, with a tentative D call TRBD1 (5 bases). The CDR3 has 15 residues. Trimming stripped 4 bases from V and 6 bases from J, with 18 bases between. The germline CDR1 and CDR2 sequences are LNHDA and SQIVND (reference sequence). The CDR3 coding sequence is TGTGCCAGTAGTAAATATGGGGCATCGGTTTCTGAAGCTTTCTTT. As protein: CASSKYGASVSEAFF.

About this clonotype: Given a much more abundant clone one base away, this may be a read error. The CDR3 protein is CASSLDGLTGELVF. The CDR3 nucleotides are TGTGCCAGCAGCTTAGACGGCCTGACCGGGGAGCTGGTTTTT. The V gene is TRBV7-9, the J gene TRBJ2-2, with D perhaps matching TRBD2 (5 bases). The germline CDR1 and CDR2 sequences are SEHNR and FQNEAQ (reference sequence). The CDR3 runs 14 residues.

This clonotype was recorded at least ten times. J is TRBJ2-5 and V is TRBV19, with 8 positions matching TRBD1. Unmatched junction bases numbered 20, after V lost 9 bases and J lost 5 bases. The CDR3 length is 17 residues. Germline V gene sequence: CDR1 LNHDA, CDR2 SQIVND (reference sequence). CDR3 protein: CASAGYGTGRGGETQYF. The DNA of the CDR3 is TGTGCCAGCGCGGGCTACGGGACAGGTCGCGGAGGGGAGACCCAGTACTTC.

This clonotype was recorded many times. The V and J genes are TRBV6-5 and TRBJ1-1; D unclear. This CDR3 spans 13 amino acids. V lost 7 bases, J lost 3 bases, and 12 bases lay in between. Per the germline V gene, CDR1 is MNHEY and CDR2 is SVGAGI. In nucleotides, the CDR3 is TGTGCCAGCAATTTCCATGTTGACACTGAAGCTTTCTTT. It translates to CASNFHVDTEAFF.

The chain carries TRBV7-8 and TRBJ2-5, with D unresolved. This CDR3 region has 17 residues. Trimming left V 4 bases short and J 2 bases short, with 20 bases between. Germline CDR1 is SGHVS and CDR2 is FQNEAQ. The chain's CDR3 is CASSSPRADLGQETQYF. The DNA for the CDR3 is TGTGCCAGCAGCTCCCCCCGGGCAGACCTAGGACAAGAGACCCAGTACTTC.

This clonotype was counted at least ten times. V gene TRBV27 combines with J gene TRBJ1-1; D gene uncertain. Trimming left V 5 bases short and J 1 base short, with 17 bases between. This CDR3 contains 16 residues. CDR1 is MNHEY, CDR2 SMNVEV, per germline (reference sequence). CDR3 nucleotides: TGTGCCAGCAGTCCAGGTGGTCGGGGAGAGAACACTGAAGCTTTCTTT. Translated, it gives CASSPGGRGENTEAFF.

To note about this clonotype: Just one base apart from a much larger clone, this may be a read error. The chain couples TRBV27 to TRBJ2-5; 13 bases align to TRBD2. This CDR3 has 17 amino acids. Germline lookup yields CDR1 MNHEY and CDR2 SMNVEV (reference sequence). CDR3 sequence: CASSRPGTSGIPGTRYF. CDR3 bases: TGTGCCAGCAGTAGACCCGGGACTAGCGGGATTCCCGGGACCCGGTACTTC.

The genes are TRBV4-2 and TRBJ1-5, with D possibly being TRBD1 (5 bases). Germline assignment: CDR1 LGHNA and CDR2 YNFKEQ. Deletions cut 4 bases from V and 4 bases from J, with 20 bases between. The CDR3 totals 17 residues. The CDR3 coding sequence is TGTGCCAGCAGCCCACTGAGGGACGTCCTGCTTAATCAGCCCCAGCATTTT. Translation: CASSPLRDVLLNQPQHF.

This clonotype has ten or more counts. This chain links TRBV20-1 with TRBJ2-2, with 12 bases identical to TRBD2. This CDR3 is 16 amino acids long. V trimming: 3 bases; J trimming: 1 base; junction bases outside the gene matches: 3. Germline V gene sequence: CDR1 DFQATT, CDR2 SNEGSKA (reference sequence). The CDR3 protein is CSASRGLAGNTGELFF. CDR3 DNA sequence: TGCAGTGCTAGCAGGGGACTAGCGGGGAACACCGGGGAGCTGTTTTTT.

Only a few counts were recorded for this clonotype. This chain uses TRBV12-3 or TRBV12-4 with TRBJ2-5; D gene uncertain. This CDR3 region has 11 residues. V dropped 3 bases and J dropped 8 bases, with 7 bases sitting between them. In DNA, the CDR3 is TGTGCCAGCAGTTTTGAGAGAACCCAGTACTTC. Translation gives CASSFERTQYF.

There are many counts of this clonotype. The chain is built from TRBV9 and TRBJ1-3, with a weak D call TRBD1 (5 bases). The germline V gene has CDR1 SGDLS and CDR2 YYNGEE. V gave up 7 bases and J gave up 0 bases, with 8 bases separating them. This CDR3 is 13 amino acids long. Written as DNA, the CDR3 is TGTGCCAGCGGGGGGACCTCTGGAAACACCATATATTTT. This sequence encodes CASGGTSGNTIYF.

This clonotype was seen repeatedly, ten times or more. The chain links TRBV12-3 or TRBV12-4 to TRBJ2-7; 8 bases fit TRBD1. This CDR3 has 17 residues. Trimming at V came to 1 base and at J to 3 bases, leaving 11 bases not matched to a gene. CDR3 loop: CASSLVPRGQYLYEQYF. The CDR3 bases are TGTGCCAGCAGTTTAGTCCCCAGGGGGCAATATCTCTACGAGCAGTACTTC.